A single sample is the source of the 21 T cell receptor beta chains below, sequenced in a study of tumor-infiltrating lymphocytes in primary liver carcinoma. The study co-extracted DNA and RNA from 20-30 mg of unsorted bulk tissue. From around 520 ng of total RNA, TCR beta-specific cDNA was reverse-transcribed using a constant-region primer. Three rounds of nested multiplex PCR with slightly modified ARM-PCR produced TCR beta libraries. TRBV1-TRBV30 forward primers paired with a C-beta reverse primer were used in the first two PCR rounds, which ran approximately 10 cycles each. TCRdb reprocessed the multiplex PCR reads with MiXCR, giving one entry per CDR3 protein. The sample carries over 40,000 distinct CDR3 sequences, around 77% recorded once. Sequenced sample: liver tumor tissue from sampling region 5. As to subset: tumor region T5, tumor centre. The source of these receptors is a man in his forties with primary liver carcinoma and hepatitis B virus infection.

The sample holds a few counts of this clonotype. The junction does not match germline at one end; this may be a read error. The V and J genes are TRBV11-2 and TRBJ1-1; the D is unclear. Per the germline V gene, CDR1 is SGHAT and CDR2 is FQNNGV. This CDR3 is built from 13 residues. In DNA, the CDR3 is TGTACCAGTAGCCTCGGGGAGAACACTGAAGCTTTCTTT. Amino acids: CTSSLGENTEAFF.

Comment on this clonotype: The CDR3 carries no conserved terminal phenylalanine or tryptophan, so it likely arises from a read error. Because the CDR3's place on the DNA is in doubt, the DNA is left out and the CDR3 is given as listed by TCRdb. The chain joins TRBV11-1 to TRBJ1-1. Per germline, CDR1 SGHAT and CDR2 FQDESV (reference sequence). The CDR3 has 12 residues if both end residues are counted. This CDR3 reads CASSHQGPEASL.

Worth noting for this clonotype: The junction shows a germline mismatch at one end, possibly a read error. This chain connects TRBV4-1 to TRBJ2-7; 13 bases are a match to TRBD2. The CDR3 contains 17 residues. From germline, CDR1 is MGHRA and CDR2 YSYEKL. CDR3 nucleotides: TGCGCCAGCTGCCAAGAAAGGACTAGCGGGAGTATCAACGAGCAGTACTTC. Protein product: CASCQERTSGSINEQYF.

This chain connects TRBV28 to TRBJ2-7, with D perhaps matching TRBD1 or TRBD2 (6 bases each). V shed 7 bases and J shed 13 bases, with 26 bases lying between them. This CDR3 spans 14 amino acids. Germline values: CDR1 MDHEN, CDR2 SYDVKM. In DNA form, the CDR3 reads TGTGCCAGCACTCTCGGAGGGGGGCAATACGGGCAATACTTC. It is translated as CASTLGGGQYGQYF. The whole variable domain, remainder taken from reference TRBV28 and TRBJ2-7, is DVKVTQSSRYLVKRTGEKVFLECVQDMDHENMFWYRQDPGLGLRLIYFSYDVKMKEKGDIPEGYSVSREKKERFSLILESASTNQTSMYLCASTLGGGQYGQYFGPGTRLTVT.

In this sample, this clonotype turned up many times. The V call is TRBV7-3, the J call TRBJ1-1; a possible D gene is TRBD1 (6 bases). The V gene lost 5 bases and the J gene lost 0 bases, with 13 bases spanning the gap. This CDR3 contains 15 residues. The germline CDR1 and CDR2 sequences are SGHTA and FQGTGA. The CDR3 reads CASSPTGGLNTEAFF. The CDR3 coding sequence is TGTGCCAGCAGCCCGACGGGGGGCCTGAACACTGAAGCTTTCTTT.

The CDR3 nucleotides read TGTGCCAGCAGCCCCTGTGGACTAGCGGGAGTCGGGGGGCAGTTCTTC. Translating gives CASSPCGLAGVGGQFF. V usage is TRBV11-1 and J usage is TRBJ2-1; TRBD2 agrees at 13 bases. Germline CDR1 and CDR2: SGHAT and FQDESV (reference sequence). Trimming took 5 bases from V and 12 from J; bases not matched to a gene: 13. The CDR3 sequence is 16 residues long. The variable domain in full, with the rest retrieved from reference TRBV11-1 and TRBJ2-1, is EAEVAQSPRYKITEKSQAVAFWCDPISGHATLYWYRQILGQGPELLVQFQDESVVDDSQLPKDRFSAERLKGVDSTLKIQPAELGDSAMYLCASSPCGLAGVGGQFFGPGTRLTVL.

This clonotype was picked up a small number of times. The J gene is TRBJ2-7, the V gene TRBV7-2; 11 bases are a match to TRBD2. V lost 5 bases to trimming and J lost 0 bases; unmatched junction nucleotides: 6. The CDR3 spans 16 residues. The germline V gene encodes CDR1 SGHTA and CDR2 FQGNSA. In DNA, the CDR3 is TGTGCCAGCAGCCGCGGACTAGCGGGCGGCTCCTACGAGCAGTACTTC. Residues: CASSRGLAGGSYEQYF.

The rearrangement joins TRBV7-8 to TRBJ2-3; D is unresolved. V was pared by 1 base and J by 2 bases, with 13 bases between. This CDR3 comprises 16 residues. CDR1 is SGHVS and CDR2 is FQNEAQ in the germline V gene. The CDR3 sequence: CASSLESGGDTDTQYF. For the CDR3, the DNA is TGTGCCAGCAGCTTAGAGTCAGGTGGGGACACAGATACGCAGTATTTT.

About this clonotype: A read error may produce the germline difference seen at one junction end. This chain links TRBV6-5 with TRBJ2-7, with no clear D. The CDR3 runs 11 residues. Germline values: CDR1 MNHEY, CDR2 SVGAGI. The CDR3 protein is CASSSGCEQYF. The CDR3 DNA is TGTGCAAGCAGTTCGGGTTGCGAGCAGTACTTC.

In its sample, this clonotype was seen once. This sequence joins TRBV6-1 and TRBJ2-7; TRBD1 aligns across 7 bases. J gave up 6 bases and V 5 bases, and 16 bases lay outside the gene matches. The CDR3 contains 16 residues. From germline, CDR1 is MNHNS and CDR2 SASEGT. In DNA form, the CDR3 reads TGTGCCAGCAGTATGGACAGGTCACCAACTCTACGCGAGCAGTACTTC. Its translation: CASSMDRSPTLREQYF.

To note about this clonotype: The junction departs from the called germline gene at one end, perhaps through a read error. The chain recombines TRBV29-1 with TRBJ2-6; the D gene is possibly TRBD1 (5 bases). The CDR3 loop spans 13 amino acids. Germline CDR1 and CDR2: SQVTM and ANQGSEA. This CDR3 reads CSVAGSGASVLTF. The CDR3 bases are TGCAGCGTTGCAGGGTCTGGGGCCAGCGTCCTGACCTTC.

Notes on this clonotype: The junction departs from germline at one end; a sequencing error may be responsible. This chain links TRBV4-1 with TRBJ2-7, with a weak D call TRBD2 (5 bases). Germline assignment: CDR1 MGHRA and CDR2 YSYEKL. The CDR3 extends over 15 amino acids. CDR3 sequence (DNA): TGTGCTAGCAGCCAAGATAAGGCACTAGGCATGACGCAGTACTTC. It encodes CASSQDKALGMTQYF.

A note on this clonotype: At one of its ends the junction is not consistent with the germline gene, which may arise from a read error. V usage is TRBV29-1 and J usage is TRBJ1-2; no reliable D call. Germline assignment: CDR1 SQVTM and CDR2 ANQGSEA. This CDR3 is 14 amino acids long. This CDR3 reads CIVEVDGPGIGYIF. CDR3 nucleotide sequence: TGCATCGTTGAAGTCGACGGACCCGGTATTGGCTACATCTTC.

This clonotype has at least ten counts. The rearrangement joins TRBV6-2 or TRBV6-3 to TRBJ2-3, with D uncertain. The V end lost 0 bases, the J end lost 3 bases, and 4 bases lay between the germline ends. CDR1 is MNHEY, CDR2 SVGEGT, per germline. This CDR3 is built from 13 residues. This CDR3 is CASSYSGTDTQYF. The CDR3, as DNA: TGTGCCAGCAGTTACTCCGGAACAGATACGCAGTATTTT.

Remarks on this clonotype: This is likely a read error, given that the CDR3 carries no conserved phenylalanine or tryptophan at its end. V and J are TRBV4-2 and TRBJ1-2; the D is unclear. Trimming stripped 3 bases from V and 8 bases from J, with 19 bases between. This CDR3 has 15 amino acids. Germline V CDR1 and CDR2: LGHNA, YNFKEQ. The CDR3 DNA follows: TGTGCCAGCAGCCAGGAAGCAATCGGGGTGGGCGGCTACACCCTC. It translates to CASSQEAIGVGGYTL.

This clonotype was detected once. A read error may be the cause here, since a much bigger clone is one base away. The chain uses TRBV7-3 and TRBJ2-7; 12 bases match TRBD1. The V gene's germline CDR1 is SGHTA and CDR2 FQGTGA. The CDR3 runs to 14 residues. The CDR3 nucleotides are TGTGCCAGCAGCTCCACCGGGACAGGGGGCGAGCGGTACTTC. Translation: CASSSTGTGGERYF.

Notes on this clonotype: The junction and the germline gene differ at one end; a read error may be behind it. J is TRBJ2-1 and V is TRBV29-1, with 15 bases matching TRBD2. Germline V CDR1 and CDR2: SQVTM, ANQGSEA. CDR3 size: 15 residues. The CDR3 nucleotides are TGCGGCGTTGGACTAGCGGGAGGGTTCTACAATGAGCAATTATTC. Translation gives CGVGLAGGFYNEQLF.

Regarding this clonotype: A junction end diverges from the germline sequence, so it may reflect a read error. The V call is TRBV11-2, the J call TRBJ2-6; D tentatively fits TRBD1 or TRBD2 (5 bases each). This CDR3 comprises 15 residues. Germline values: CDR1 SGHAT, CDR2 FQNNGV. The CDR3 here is CATQRPHSGANVLIF. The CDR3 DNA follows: TGTGCCACCCAGCGGCCGCACTCTGGGGCCAACGTCCTGATTTTT. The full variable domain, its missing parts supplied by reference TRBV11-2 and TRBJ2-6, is EAGVAQSPRYKIIEKRQSVAFWCNPISGHATLYWYQQILGQGPKLLIQFQNNGVVDDSQLPKDRFSAERLKGVDSTLKIQPAKLEDSAVYLCATQRPHSGANVLIFGAGSRLTVL.

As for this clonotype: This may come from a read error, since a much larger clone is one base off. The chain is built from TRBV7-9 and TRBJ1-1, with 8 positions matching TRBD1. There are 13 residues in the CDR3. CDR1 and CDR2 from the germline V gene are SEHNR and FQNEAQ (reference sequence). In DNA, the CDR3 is TGTGCCAGCAGCTTGACAGGGGACACTGAAGCTCTCTTT. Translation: CASSLTGDTEALF.

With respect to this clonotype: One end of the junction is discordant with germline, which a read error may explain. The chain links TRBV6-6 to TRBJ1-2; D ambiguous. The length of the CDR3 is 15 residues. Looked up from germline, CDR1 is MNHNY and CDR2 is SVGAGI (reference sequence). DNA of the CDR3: TGTGTCAGCAGTTCCGACGATGGGTCAGGCTATGGCTACACCTTC. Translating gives CVSSSDDGSGYGYTF.

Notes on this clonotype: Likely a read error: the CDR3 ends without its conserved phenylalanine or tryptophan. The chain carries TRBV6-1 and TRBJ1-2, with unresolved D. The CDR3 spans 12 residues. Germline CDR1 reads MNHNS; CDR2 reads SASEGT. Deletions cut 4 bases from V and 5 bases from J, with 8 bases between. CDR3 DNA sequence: TGTGCCAGCAGTGTTCCCCTATATGGCTACACCCTC. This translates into CASSVPLYGYTL.